Below are 4 T cell receptor beta chains sequenced from a single sample in a study of blood T cell repertoires in COVID-19. Sequencing used immunoSEQ multiplex PCR; TCRdb keeps in-frame clones, though not all of them. The sample has about 91,000 clones, over 60% seen once. The sequenced sample consisted of peripheral blood. Receptor source: a man in his 70s with acute or convalescent COVID-19.

The J gene is TRBJ1-1, the V gene TRBV18, with 7 bases identical to TRBD1. The germline V gene encodes CDR1 KGHSH and CDR2 LQKENI. The length of the CDR3 is 15 residues. V shed 0 bases, J shed 1 base, and the junction held 2 bases outside the gene matches. In DNA form, the CDR3 reads TGTGCCAGCTCACCACCGGGACAGCGGAACACTGAAGCTTTCTTT. Translating gives CASSPPGQRNTEAFF.

V is TRBV3-1 (or the pseudogene TRBV3-2) and J is TRBJ2-2, with 8 bases matching TRBD2. J lost 0 bases, V lost 4 bases, and 7 bases had no gene match. Per germline, CDR1 LGHDT and CDR2 YNNKEL (reference sequence). CDR3 length: 17 amino acids. The CDR3 region is CASSLRGGGPNTGELFF. The CDR3 nucleotides read TGTGCCAGCAGCCTCCGGGGGGGTGGTCCGAACACCGGGGAGCTGTTTTTT.

The rearrangement links TRBV5-4 to TRBJ2-5; D is possibly TRBD1 (5 bases). Germline lookup yields CDR1 SGHNT and CDR2 YYREEE (reference sequence). The CDR3 sequence is 15 residues long. V lost 4 bases and J 5 bases, leaving 18 bases between the germline ends. The CDR3 region is CASSLDSYIGETQYF. The DNA of the CDR3 is TGTGCCAGCAGCCTCGACAGTTACATTGGGGAGACCCAGTACTTC.

This clone appeared a single time. The chain has TRBV5-1 and TRBJ1-1; D possibly corresponds to TRBD1 (5 bases). The length of the CDR3 is 15 residues. The germline gives CDR1 SGHRS, CDR2 YFSETQ. Trimming removed 1 base from V and 4 bases from J, with 14 bases in between. CDR3 DNA sequence: TGCGCCAGCAGCTTGCCCGGGGGGACCGTCACTGAAGCTTTCTTT. Amino acids: CASSLPGGTVTEAFF.